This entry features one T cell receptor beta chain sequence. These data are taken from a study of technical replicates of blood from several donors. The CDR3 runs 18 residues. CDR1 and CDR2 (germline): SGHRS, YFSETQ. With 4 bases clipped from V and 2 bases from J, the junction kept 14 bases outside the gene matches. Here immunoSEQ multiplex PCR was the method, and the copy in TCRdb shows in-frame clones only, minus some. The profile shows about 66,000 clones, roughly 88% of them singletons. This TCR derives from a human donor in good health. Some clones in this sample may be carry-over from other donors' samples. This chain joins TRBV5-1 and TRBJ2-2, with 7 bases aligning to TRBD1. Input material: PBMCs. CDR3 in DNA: TGCGCCAGCAGCCCTTCCCCCCCCGGGACAGCTAACACCGGGGAGCTGTTTTTT. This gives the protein CASSPSPPGTANTGELFF.